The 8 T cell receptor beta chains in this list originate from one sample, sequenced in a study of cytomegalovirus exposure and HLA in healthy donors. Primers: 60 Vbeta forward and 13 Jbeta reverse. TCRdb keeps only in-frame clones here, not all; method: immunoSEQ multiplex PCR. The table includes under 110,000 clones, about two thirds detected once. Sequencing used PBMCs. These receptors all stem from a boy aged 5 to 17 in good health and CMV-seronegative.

CDR3 sequence: CASSSQTASYEQYF. DNA for the CDR3: TGTGCCAGCAGCTCCCAGACAGCTTCCTACGAGCAGTACTTC. The V and J genes are TRBV7-2 and TRBJ2-7; the D gene is possibly TRBD1 (5 bases). V gave up 4 bases and J gave up 1 base, with 11 bases separating them. Germline CDR1 is SGHTA and CDR2 is FQGNSA. This CDR3 is built from 14 residues.

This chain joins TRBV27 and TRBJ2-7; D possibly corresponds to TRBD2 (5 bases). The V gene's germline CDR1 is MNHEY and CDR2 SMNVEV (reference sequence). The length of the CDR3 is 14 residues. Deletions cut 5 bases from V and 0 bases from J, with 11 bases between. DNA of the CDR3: TGTGCCAGCAGTCACAGCGGCCCCTCCTACGAGCAGTACTTC. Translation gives CASSHSGPSYEQYF.

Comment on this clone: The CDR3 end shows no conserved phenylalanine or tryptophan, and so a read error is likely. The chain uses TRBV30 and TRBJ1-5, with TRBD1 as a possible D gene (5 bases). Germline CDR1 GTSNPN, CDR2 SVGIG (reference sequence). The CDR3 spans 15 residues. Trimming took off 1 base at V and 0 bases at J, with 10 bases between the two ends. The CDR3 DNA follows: TGTGCCTGGAGTGGGGACTCACATAGCAATCAGCCCCAGCATGTT. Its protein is CAWSGDSHSNQPQHV.

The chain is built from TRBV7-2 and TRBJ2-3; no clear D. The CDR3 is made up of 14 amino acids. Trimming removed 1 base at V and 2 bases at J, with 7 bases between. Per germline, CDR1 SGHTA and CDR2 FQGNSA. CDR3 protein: CASSLVGSTDTQYF. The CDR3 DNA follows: TGTGCCAGCAGCTTAGTGGGCTCCACAGATACGCAGTATTTT.

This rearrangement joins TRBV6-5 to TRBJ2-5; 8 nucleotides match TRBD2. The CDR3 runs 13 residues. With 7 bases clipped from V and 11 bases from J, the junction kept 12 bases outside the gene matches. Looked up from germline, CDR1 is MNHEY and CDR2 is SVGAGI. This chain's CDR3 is CASTTAGGLEQYF. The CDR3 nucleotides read TGTGCCAGCACTACTGCGGGGGGCTTAGAGCAGTACTTC.

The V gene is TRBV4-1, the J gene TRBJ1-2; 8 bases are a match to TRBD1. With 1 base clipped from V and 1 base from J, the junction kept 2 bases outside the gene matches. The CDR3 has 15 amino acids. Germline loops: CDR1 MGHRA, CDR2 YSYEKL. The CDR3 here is CASSQVDRGNYGYTF. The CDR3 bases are TGCGCCAGCAGCCAAGTTGACAGGGGTAACTATGGCTACACCTTC.

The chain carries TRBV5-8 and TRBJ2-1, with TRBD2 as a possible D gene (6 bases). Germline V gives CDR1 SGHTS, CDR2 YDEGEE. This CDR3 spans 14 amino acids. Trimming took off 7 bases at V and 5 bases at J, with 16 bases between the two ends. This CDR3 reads CASPSQIADNEQFF. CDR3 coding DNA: TGTGCCAGCCCCTCCCAAATAGCGGACAATGAGCAGTTCTTC.

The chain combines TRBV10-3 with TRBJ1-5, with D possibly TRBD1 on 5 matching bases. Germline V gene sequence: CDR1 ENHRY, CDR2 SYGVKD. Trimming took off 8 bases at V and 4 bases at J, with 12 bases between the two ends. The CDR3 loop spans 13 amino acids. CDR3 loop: CAISSDTNQPQHF. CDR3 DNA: TGTGCCATCTCATCGGACACAAATCAGCCCCAGCATTTT.